The next 27 T cell receptor beta chains were all read from a single sample in a study of human T cells and chemical hapten exposure (dated by TCRdb to about 2021). The intended sense of this specimen's time point label: patch test 3, about 24 weeks after DPC sensitization. This specimen's treatment or condition label, interpreted: therapeutic diphenylcyclopropenone sensitization with weekly scalp DPC. The library was prepared using RACE. The listed sequencing device is NextSeq 500. TCRdb handled the public reads itself, with Q25 trimming in fastp and clone calling in MiXCR, and kept productive beta chains. Here each entry gathers all rows of one CDR3 protein and keeps the most common genes and DNA. The sample data list about 89,000 distinct CDR3 sequences, and 13% of these were observed just once. The leading ten clones occupy approximately 6.2% of the sample. The material was whole blood, obtained in connection with sensitization to the hapten diphenylcyclopropenone (DPC). These TCRs come from a woman aged 50 to 60 with alopecia areata. Some clones in this sample may be carry-over from other donors' samples.

At least ten counts were recorded for this clonotype. The chain carries TRBV7-8 and TRBJ1-1; no clear D gene. The V end lost 1 base, the J end lost 2 bases, and 17 bases lay between the germline ends. The CDR3 is made up of 17 amino acids. Germline-derived CDR1 and CDR2 are SGHVS and FQNEAQ. The CDR3 coding sequence is TGTGCCAGCAGCTTAGAAGGAGTTTCCCAAATTAACACTGAAGCTTTCTTT. Translating gives CASSLEGVSQINTEAFF.

This clonotype has at least ten counts. This sequence joins TRBV29-1 and TRBJ2-3; 15 bases fit TRBD2. Germline trimming cut 6 bases from V and 4 bases from J; bases unmatched to any gene: 2. The CDR3 is made up of 14 amino acids. From germline, CDR1 is SQVTM and CDR2 ANQGSEA. The CDR3 region has the DNA TGCAGCGTGGGGACTAGCGGGAGGCCAGATACGCAGTATTTT. Its translation is CSVGTSGRPDTQYF.

This clonotype was seen a handful of times. V gene TRBV6-5 combines with J gene TRBJ1-1; 10 positions match TRBD1. In germline, CDR1 is MNHEY, CDR2 SVGAGI. The CDR3 is 13 residues long. J lost 6 bases, V lost 11 bases, and 9 bases had no gene match. The CDR3 reads CAARDRGQAEAFF. The CDR3 coding sequence is TGTGCCGCCCGGGACAGGGGTCAAGCTGAAGCTTTCTTT.

The gene calls are TRBV9 and TRBJ2-7; possible D gene TRBD2, 6 bases. This CDR3 is 15 amino acids long. V was clipped by 0 bases and J by 0 bases, with 10 bases between them. CDR1 and CDR2 (germline): SGDLS, YYNGEE. The CDR3 is CASSVGGLSSYEQYF. The CDR3 DNA sequence: TGTGCCAGCAGCGTAGGGGGACTGTCCTCCTACGAGCAGTACTTC. Drawing the rest from reference TRBV9 and TRBJ2-7, the complete variable domain is DSGVTQTPKHLITATGQRVTLRCSPRSGDLSVYWYQQSLDQGLQFLIQYYNGEERAKGNILERFSAQQFPDLHSELNLSSLELGDSALYFCASSVGGLSSYEQYFGPGTRLTVT.

The CDR3 sequence is CASSLDRLSYEQYF. CDR3 nucleotides: TGTGCCAGCAGCCTGGACAGGCTATCCTACGAGCAGTACTTC. The rearrangement joins TRBV11-2 to TRBJ2-7; TRBD1 matches at 7 bases. This CDR3 comprises 14 residues. After removal of 5 bases from V and 1 base from J, the junction contained 5 bases not matched to a gene. Germline V gene data show CDR1 as SGHAT and CDR2 as FQNNGV.

There are many counts of this clonotype. The rearrangement joins TRBV18 to TRBJ2-3; no definite D call. CDR3 length: 14 residues. Trimming removed 0 bases from V and 7 bases from J, with 11 bases in between. Germline lookup yields CDR1 KGHSH and CDR2 LQKENI. CDR3 protein: CASSPPLTPHTQYF. The CDR3 DNA follows: TGTGCCAGCTCACCACCGTTAACTCCTCATACGCAGTATTTT. The variable domain in full, completed from reference TRBV18 and TRBJ2-3, reads NAGVMQNPRHLVRRRGQEARLRCSPMKGHSHVYWYRQLPEEGLKFMVYLQKENIIDESGMPKERFSAEFPKEGPSILRIQQVVRGDSAAYFCASSPPLTPHTQYFGPGTRLTVL.

This chain joins TRBV6-1 and TRBJ2-5, with D hard to call. The CDR3 has 15 residues. Trimming took 7 bases from V and 2 from J, leaving 17 bases between them. Germline V gene lookup returns CDR1 MNHNS and CDR2 SASEGT. The CDR3 sequence is CASTRTDQPQETQYF. CDR3 in DNA: TGTGCCAGCACACGGACGGATCAACCACAAGAGACCCAGTACTTC.

This clonotype was counted many times. The chain couples TRBV7-6 to TRBJ1-5; the D is unclear. V dropped 2 bases and J dropped 4 bases, with 6 bases sitting between them. The CDR3 spans 13 residues. Germline V gene data show CDR1 as SGHVS and CDR2 as FNYEAQ. CDR3 coding DNA: TGTGCCAGCAGCTTAACGGGGAATCAGCCCCAGCATTTT. This encodes CASSLTGNQPQHF.

The chain uses TRBV4-1 and TRBJ1-2; tentative D call: TRBD1 (5 bases). The length of the CDR3 is 15 residues. Germline V gene data show CDR1 as MGHRA and CDR2 as YSYEKL. Trimming pared 0 bases from V and 5 bases from J, leaving 13 bases between. CDR3 loop: CASSQDTGQQYGYTF. The CDR3 nucleotides read TGCGCCAGCAGCCAAGACACGGGGCAGCAGTATGGCTACACCTTC.

This sequence joins TRBV12-3 or TRBV12-4 and TRBJ2-2; no clear D. Between the trimmed V and J ends, which lost 6 bases and 4 bases, there was a span of 12 bases. The CDR3 spans 14 residues. CDR3: CASRRPGFTGELFF. The CDR3 region has the DNA TGTGCCAGCAGGAGACCTGGGTTCACCGGGGAGCTGTTTTTT.

This chain uses TRBV5-5 with TRBJ2-7, with 12 bases identical to TRBD2. This CDR3 has 18 amino acids. V gave up 0 bases and J gave up 3 bases; unmatched junction bases: 10. Germline CDR1 and CDR2: SGHKS and YYEKEE (reference sequence). The CDR3 is CASSLGRTLLAGGYEQYF. The CDR3 DNA is TGTGCCAGCAGCTTGGGCCGGACCTTACTAGCGGGAGGCTACGAGCAGTACTTC.

This clonotype was observed a few times. The chain couples TRBV13 to TRBJ1-2; D is perhaps TRBD1 (6 bases). Germline V gene lookup returns CDR1 PRHDT and CDR2 FYEKMQ (reference sequence). Between the trimmed V and J ends, which lost 5 bases and 4 bases, there was a span of 14 bases. The CDR3 has 14 residues. CDR3 sequence (DNA): TGTGCCAGCAGCCGCGACGGACAGATCTATGGCTACACCTTC. The encoded protein is CASSRDGQIYGYTF.

The sample holds a few counts of this clonotype. The chain couples TRBV18 to TRBJ1-3; maybe TRBD1 (6 bases). Germline CDR1 is KGHSH and CDR2 is LQKENI. This CDR3 has 15 amino acids. V was shortened by 2 bases and J by 2 bases, with 10 bases between the two germline ends. CDR3 amino acids: CASSPKQGAGNTIYF. As DNA, the CDR3 is TGTGCCAGCTCACCAAAACAGGGCGCTGGAAACACCATATATTTT.

The chain is built from TRBV29-1 and TRBJ2-1; D may be TRBD1 or TRBD2 (5 bases each). The V end was cut by 4 bases, the J end by 0 bases, with 13 bases between. The length of the CDR3 is 15 residues. Germline CDR1 is SQVTM and CDR2 is ANQGSEA. Here the CDR3 reads CSVGETASSYNEQFF. The DNA for the CDR3 is TGCAGCGTTGGGGAGACAGCCAGCTCCTACAATGAGCAGTTCTTC.

V usage is TRBV20-1 and J usage is TRBJ2-7, with TRBD2 matching 7 bases. Germline CDR1 and CDR2: DFQATT and SNEGSKA (reference sequence). J gave up 2 bases and V 6 bases, and 10 bases lay outside the gene matches. CDR3 size: 14 residues. CDR3 DNA sequence: TGCAGTGCCCCCCTCGACGGGAGGACCTACGAGCAGTACTTC. The encoded protein is CSAPLDGRTYEQYF.

This clonotype has at least ten counts. This rearrangement joins TRBV20-1 to TRBJ2-7; 13 positions agree with TRBD2. CDR1 DFQATT and CDR2 SNEGSKA come from the germline V gene (reference sequence). The CDR3 totals 15 residues. V was clipped by 3 bases and J by 2 bases; unmatched bases: 4. The CDR3 DNA sequence: TGCAGTGCTAGGGGAGGGACTAGCGGGACCTACGAGCAGTACTTC. Residues: CSARGGTSGTYEQYF.

The chain joins TRBV5-5 to TRBJ2-5; 8 bases line up with TRBD2. The germline V gene encodes CDR1 SGHKS and CDR2 YYEKEE (reference sequence). V dropped 3 bases and J dropped 3; count of bases not matched to a gene: 10. The CDR3 runs to 16 residues. CDR3 region: CASSSISGGLKETQYF. CDR3 in DNA: TGTGCCAGCAGCTCTATCTCGGGAGGGCTCAAAGAGACCCAGTACTTC.

V and J are TRBV11-2 and TRBJ2-3; either TRBD1 or TRBD2 may fit D (7 bases each). V lost 5 bases and J lost 4, with 19 bases in between. Germline loops: CDR1 SGHAT, CDR2 FQNNGV. This CDR3 is built from 16 residues. CDR3 sequence: CASSLMTGRVPDTQYF. The CDR3 DNA reads TGTGCCAGCAGCCTGATGACAGGGAGGGTCCCAGATACGCAGTATTTT. Drawing the rest from reference TRBV11-2 and TRBJ2-3, the complete variable domain is EAGVAQSPRYKIIEKRQSVAFWCNPISGHATLYWYQQILGQGPKLLIQFQNNGVVDDSQLPKDRFSAERLKGVDSTLKIQPAKLEDSAVYLCASSLMTGRVPDTQYFGPGTRLTVL.

This clonotype was recorded at least ten times. This chain joins TRBV6-1 and TRBJ2-2, with D possibly TRBD2 on 5 matching bases. Germline V gene data show CDR1 as MNHNS and CDR2 as SASEGT. The CDR3 consists of 15 residues. V was cut by 6 bases and J by 2 bases, with 13 bases left in between. CDR3: CASRGLGVNTGELFF. For the CDR3, the DNA is TGTGCCAGCAGGGGTTTGGGAGTCAACACCGGGGAGCTGTTTTTT.

This clonotype has only a few counts. The chain couples TRBV20-1 to TRBJ2-3; D possibly corresponds to TRBD1 (6 bases). CDR1 is DFQATT and CDR2 is SNEGSKA in the germline V gene (reference sequence). CDR3 length: 16 amino acids. V lost 5 bases and J lost 0, with 18 bases in between. DNA for the CDR3: TGCAGTGCTGTCCGGGACACCAACCCTAGCACAGATACGCAGTATTTT. It yields the protein CSAVRDTNPSTDTQYF.

This clonotype was counted many times. The chain uses TRBV29-1 and TRBJ2-4, with 7 bases identical to TRBD1. CDR3 length: 12 amino acids. Germline loops: CDR1 SQVTM, CDR2 ANQGSEA. The junction had 7 bases not matched to a gene; V was cut back by 6 bases and J by 8 bases. The CDR3 coding sequence is TGCAGCGTACGGACAGGCCCGGACATTCAGTACTTC. Translated: CSVRTGPDIQYF.

The sample holds many counts of this clonotype. The chain recombines TRBV12-3 or TRBV12-4 with TRBJ2-2, with 8 bases matching TRBD2. The CDR3 runs to 17 residues. The V and J ends lost 5 bases and 1 base, in that order; junction bases with no gene match: 9. The CDR3 loop reads CASSPSLLAVNTGELFF. In DNA form, the CDR3 reads TGTGCCAGCAGTCCTAGTCTACTAGCGGTGAACACCGGGGAGCTGTTTTTT.

The CDR3 nucleotides are TGCGCCAGCAGCCCCAGACTAGTCCTCTACAATGAGCAGTTCTTC. This sequence encodes CASSPRLVLYNEQFF. The chain employs TRBV5-1 and TRBJ2-1; possible D gene TRBD2, 6 bases. The CDR3 is made up of 15 amino acids. Germline V gene data show CDR1 as SGHRS and CDR2 as YFSETQ. Trimming removed 4 bases at V and 3 bases at J, with 14 bases between.

In its sample, this clonotype was seen a few times. The chain links TRBV6-2 or TRBV6-3 to TRBJ2-2; D call uncertain. Germline CDR1 and CDR2: MNHEY and SVGEGT. Trimming took 5 bases from V and 3 from J, leaving 13 bases between them. This CDR3 has 15 residues. The CDR3 is CASSRTTVYTGELFF. The CDR3 DNA is TGTGCCAGCAGTCGTACTACAGTGTACACCGGGGAGCTGTTTTTT.

This clonotype has ten or more counts. The chain recombines TRBV7-6 with TRBJ1-5; tentative D call: TRBD1 (5 bases). The CDR3 covers 13 residues. With 5 bases removed from V and 8 bases from J, the gap between germline ends came to 13 bases. Per the germline V gene, CDR1 is SGHVS and CDR2 is FNYEAQ. CDR3 in amino acids: CASSLGAGEPQHF. The CDR3, as DNA: TGTGCCAGCAGCCTCGGGGCGGGGGAGCCCCAGCATTTT.

CDR3 sequence reads: CASTPSGAYTEAFF. CDR3 coding DNA: TGTGCCAGCACCCCGTCCGGGGCCTACACTGAAGCTTTCTTT. The chain carries TRBV25-1 and TRBJ1-1, with D perhaps matching TRBD1 (5 bases). The V end lost 7 bases, the J end lost 3 bases, and 15 bases lay between the germline ends. CDR1 is MGHDK and CDR2 is SYGVNS in the germline V gene. The CDR3 runs 14 residues.

This clonotype has ten or more counts. CDR3 sequence (DNA): TGTGCCAGTAGGGGGGGAAGCAATCAGCCCCAGCATTTT. Its protein product is CASRGGSNQPQHF. The rearrangement uses TRBV19 and TRBJ1-5, with a weak D call TRBD1 (5 bases). V was shortened by 6 bases and J by 1 base, with 7 bases between the two germline ends. The germline CDR1 and CDR2 sequences are LNHDA and SQIVND (reference sequence). The CDR3 covers 13 residues.